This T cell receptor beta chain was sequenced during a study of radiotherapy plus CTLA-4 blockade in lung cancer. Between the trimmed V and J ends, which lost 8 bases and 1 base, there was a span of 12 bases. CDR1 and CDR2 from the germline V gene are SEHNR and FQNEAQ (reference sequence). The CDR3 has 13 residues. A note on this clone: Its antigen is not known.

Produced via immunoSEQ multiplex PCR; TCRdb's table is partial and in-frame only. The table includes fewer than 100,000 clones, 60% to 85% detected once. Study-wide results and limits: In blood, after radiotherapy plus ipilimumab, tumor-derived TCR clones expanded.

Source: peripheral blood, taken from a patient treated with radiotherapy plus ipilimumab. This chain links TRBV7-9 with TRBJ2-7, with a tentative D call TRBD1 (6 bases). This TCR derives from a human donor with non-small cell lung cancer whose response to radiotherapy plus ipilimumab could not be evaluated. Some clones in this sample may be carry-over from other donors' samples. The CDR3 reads CASSRDISYEQYF. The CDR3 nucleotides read TGTGCCAGCTCCCGGGACATTTCCTACGAGCAGTACTTC.